This T cell receptor beta chain was recorded in a study of shared clonotypes between healthy human individuals. Generated by immunoSEQ multiplex PCR, the TCRdb table keeps only in-frame clones and is missing some. The table has 2 million to 2.5 million clones, 80% to 95% seen once. With 1 base clipped from V and 0 bases from J, the junction kept 10 bases outside the gene matches. CDR1 SGHNT and CDR2 YYREEE come from the germline V gene (reference sequence). The CDR3 loop spans 18 amino acids. The gene calls are TRBV5-4 and TRBJ2-1, with 7 bases matching TRBD1. The specimen was naive CD4+ T cells from PBMCs. The sample's subset: CD45RA+ positively selected. This receptor was obtained from a man aged 18-30 years in good health. Some clones in this sample may be carry-over from other donors' samples. The CDR3 spells CASSLMRGQASSYNEQFF. DNA for the CDR3: TGTGCCAGCAGCTTGATGAGGGGGCAGGCGAGCTCCTACAATGAGCAGTTCTTC.